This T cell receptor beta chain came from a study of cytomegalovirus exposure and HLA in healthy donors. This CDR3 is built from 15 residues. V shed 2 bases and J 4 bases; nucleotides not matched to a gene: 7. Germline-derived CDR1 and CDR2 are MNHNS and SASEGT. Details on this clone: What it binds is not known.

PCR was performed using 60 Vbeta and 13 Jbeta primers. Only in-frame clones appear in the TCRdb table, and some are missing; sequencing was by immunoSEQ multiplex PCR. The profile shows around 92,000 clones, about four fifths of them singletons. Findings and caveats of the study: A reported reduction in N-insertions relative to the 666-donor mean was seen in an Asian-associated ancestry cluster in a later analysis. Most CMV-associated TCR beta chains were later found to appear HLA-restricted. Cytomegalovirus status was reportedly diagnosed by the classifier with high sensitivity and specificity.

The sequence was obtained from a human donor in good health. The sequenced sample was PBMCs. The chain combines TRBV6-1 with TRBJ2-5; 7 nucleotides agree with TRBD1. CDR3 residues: CASSEIGAGGETQYF. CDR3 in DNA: TGTGCCAGCAGTGAAATTGGTGCAGGGGGAGAGACCCAGTACTTC.